The sequence of this TCR beta chain was determined in a study of Graves' ophthalmopathy and Graves' hyperthyroidism (dated by TCRdb to 2016 to 2019). Notes on the research overall: Peripheral blood was collected before any treatment was given, at the time of initial diagnosis. The study used TCR beta repertoire signatures to distinguish Graves' ophthalmopathy from Graves' hyperthyroidism and to predict progression to ophthalmopathy. In total, 135 blood samples were TCR-sequenced: 43 ophthalmopathy, around 75 hyperthyroidism and roughly 17 hyperthyroidism-to-ophthalmopathy patients. To explore V-J signatures that distinguish ophthalmopathy from hyperthyroidism, a discovery set of 100 patients was enrolled, made up of about 40 with ophthalmopathy and fewer than 60 with stable hyperthyroidism. For independent validation, a separate cohort was made up of around 18 hyperthyroidism patients plus 17 patients who later progressed from hyperthyroidism to ophthalmopathy. T-cell repertoires of thyroid tissue and blood were compared in 5 or 6 hyperthyroidism patients. Following sampling, methimazole starting at 30 mg daily was administered to hyperthyroidism patients, and high-dose intravenous methylprednisolone was administered to ophthalmopathy patients. Here is what the overall study found, with its caveats: Among expanded thyroid clonotypes with frequency above 0.001, most also showed up in blood, which suggests that blood repertoires may reflect the thyroid immune response. In validation, the model predicted ophthalmopathy progression with about 71% sensitivity and less than 80% specificity; roughly 12 predicted patients were CT-confirmed with GO in a median of roughly 6.8 months. The 13-signature model separated ophthalmopathy from stable hyperthyroidism with around 90% sensitivity and less than 83% specificity in cross-validation, and 80%/75% in the test set. No statistical method was used to predetermine the sample size, and group allocation was not hidden from the investigators.

The CDR3 spans 15 residues, from the cysteine through the phenylalanine. Here the CDR3 DNA is all that survives: 45 bases in frame from base 1. The germline V end is reduced by 5 bases and the J end by 2 bases; junction bases left unmatched: 8. From the germline V gene (reference sequence), CDR1 is DFQATT and CDR2 is SNEGSKA. Ophthalmopathy patients had moderately to severely active disease, Clinical Activity Score of at least 3, NOSPECS grade of at least 4, and disease duration under 3 months. Anyone with other autoimmune diseases, uncontrolled infections, pregnancy or lactation was excluded from the study. Diagnosis was based on clinical symptoms, serum thyroxine, TRAb, thyroid ultrasound and orbital computed tomography. Ficoll-Paque density gradient centrifugation was used to isolate PBMCs from 9.5 to 10 ml of fresh peripheral blood. Total RNA was extracted using Trizol reagent, and RNA quality was checked on an Agilent 2100 Bioanalyzer.

For repertoire sequencing, TCR beta CDR3 regions were amplified from RNA transcripts. HTBI primers and the Qiagen OneStep RT-PCR kit were used in a first-round RT-PCR, which was followed by a second-round multiplex PCR, size selection and purification. Libraries were sequenced paired-end with 100 bp reads on an Illumina HiSeq2000. Per the original workflow: SOAPnuke was used for read processing, and reads with adapters, uncalled bases, a mean Phred below 15, or no exact constant-primer or identifier match were discarded. High-quality paired reads were merged with COPE v1.2.5. Clonotypes were defined as unique nucleotide sequences and were aligned to IMGT TRB V, D and J references using MiTCR v1.1. The analysis was limited to V-J combinations with a frequency above 0.0001, which together covered 99.2% of the repertoires. For each V-J combination, a TCR clonal expansion and chaos score was defined as F50 clonal expansion divided by the chaos observed in the TCRdist matrix. Welch's t-statistics and random forest were used to narrow the features down to about twelve V-J combinations, which were then fed into a naive Bayes classifier. The Morisita-Horn index was used to measure how similar the thyroid and blood repertoires were. TCRdb took the public reads, trimmed them with fastp at Q25, ran MiXCR for clone calling and kept in-frame beta chains. Identical CDR3 proteins give one entry, which carries the most common genes and DNA. TCRdb, rather than the study authors, made the V and J calls. The sample records 260,000 or so distinct CDR3 sequences, 45% of which are singletons. The biggest ten clones account for roughly half of the sample.

In regard to this clonotype: The antigen it binds to is not known. No base quality values were provided; no much bigger clone lies one nucleotide off.

Input material: peripheral blood. The chain links TRBV20-1 with TRBJ1-5, with 8 central nucleotides matching TRBD1. This clonotype was obtained from an adult man with Graves' ophthalmopathy. CDR3 sequence: CSAGRTGNGNQPQHF. The bases are TGCAGTGCTGGGCGGACAGGGAATGGCAATCAGCCCCAGCATTTT.